The rows below give T cell receptor beta chains drawn from one sample of a study of OX40 agonist ivuxolimab in advanced cancers. The protocol was immunoSEQ multiplex PCR, while the TCRdb copy is restricted to in-frame clones and leaves out a portion. Of some 15,000 clones listed, 70% to 75% are singletons. Sequences were derived from CD4+ or CD8+ T cells sorted from blood, sampled in a trial of the OX40 agonist ivuxolimab. The receptors derive from an adult with an advanced solid tumor such as melanoma, head and neck, liver or kidney cancer. CDR3s include the opening cysteine and the closing phenylalanine or tryptophan. The D gene is left open where the match is weak. Clone size is not always given. Where it is, it says once, few, many or a class for expanded clones.

CDR3aa: CASSLEAGRSGELFF; CDR3nt: TGTGCCAGCAGCTTAGAGGCCGGGAGATCCGGGGAGCTGTTTTTT; abundance: NA; len: 15; j_gene: TRBJ2-2; d_gene: NA; v_gene: TRBV11-2
CDR3aa: CASSYDPGPDTQYF; CDR3nt: TGTGCCAGCAGTTACGATCCTGGGCCAGATACGCAGTATTTT; abundance: NA; len: 14; j_gene: TRBJ2-3; d_gene: NA; v_gene: TRBV6-5
CDR3aa: CASSPWTGINSPLHF; CDR3nt: TGTGCCAGCAGCCCTTGGACAGGGATAAATTCACCCCTCCACTTT; abundance: few; len: 15; j_gene: TRBJ1-6; d_gene: TRBD1; v_gene: TRBV16
CDR3aa: CASSSETGTGLSEAFF; CDR3nt: TGTGCCAGCTCGTCTGAGACCGGGACAGGGTTATCTGAAGCTTTCTTT; abundance: NA; len: 16; j_gene: TRBJ1-1; d_gene: TRBD1; v_gene: TRBV18
CDR3aa: CASSPPGGEETQYF; CDR3nt: TGTGCCAGCAGCCCCCCTGGAGGAGAGGAGACCCAGTACTTC; abundance: NA; len: 14; j_gene: TRBJ2-5; d_gene: NA; v_gene: TRBV21-1
CDR3aa: CASSEPPGPSTDTQYF; CDR3nt: TGTGCCAGCAGTGAACCCCCGGGGCCTAGCACAGATACGCAGTATTTT; abundance: few; len: 16; j_gene: TRBJ2-3; d_gene: NA; v_gene: TRBV6-1
CDR3aa: CASSADRFLPLGYGYTF; CDR3nt: TGTGCCAGCAGCGCGGACAGGTTCCTTCCCCTAGGCTATGGCTACACCTTC; abundance: NA; len: 17; j_gene: TRBJ1-2; d_gene: TRBD1; v_gene: TRBV5-6
CDR3aa: CASSPGTLHSLLYGYTF; CDR3nt: TGTGCCAGCTCCCCGGGGACCCTACACTCACTTCTCTATGGCTACACCTTC; abundance: NA; len: 17; j_gene: TRBJ1-2; d_gene: NA; v_gene: TRBV27
CDR3aa: CASPSTRQSRANVLTF; CDR3nt: TGTGCCAGCCCTTCAACCAGACAAAGTCGGGCCAACGTCCTGACTTTC; abundance: NA; len: 16; j_gene: TRBJ2-6; d_gene: NA; v_gene: TRBV5-4
CDR3aa: CASSRFRDTSYEQYF; CDR3nt: TGTGCCAGCAGTCGATTCCGGGACACTTCCTACGAGCAGTACTTC; abundance: NA; len: 15; j_gene: TRBJ2-7; d_gene: NA; v_gene: TRBV5-4
CDR3aa: CASSQVSAGGSYEQYF; CDR3nt: TGCGCCAGCAGCCAAGTTTCGGCGGGAGGTTCCTACGAGCAGTACTTC; abundance: NA; len: 16; j_gene: TRBJ2-7; d_gene: TRBD2; v_gene: TRBV4-1
CDR3aa: CAWNHKAEAFF; CDR3nt: TGTGCCTGGAATCACAAGGCAGAGGCTTTCTTT; abundance: NA; len: 11; j_gene: TRBJ1-1; d_gene: NA; v_gene: TRBV30
CDR3aa: CASSERTAYSNQPQHF; CDR3nt: TGCGCCAGCAGTGAGCGGACAGCATATAGCAATCAGCCCCAGCATTTT; abundance: NA; len: 16; j_gene: TRBJ1-5; d_gene: NA; v_gene: TRBV10-2
CDR3aa: CASSYRLEAGAGELFF; CDR3nt: TGTGCCAGCAGCTATCGGTTAGAAGCGGGAGCCGGGGAGCTGTTTTTT; abundance: NA; len: 16; j_gene: TRBJ2-2; d_gene: TRBD2; v_gene: TRBV13
CDR3aa: CASSPFDRGNEQFF; CDR3nt: TGTGCCAGCAGCCCCTTCGACAGAGGGAATGAGCAGTTCTTC; abundance: NA; len: 14; j_gene: TRBJ2-1; d_gene: NA; v_gene: TRBV27
CDR3aa: CASSLDRVDEQYF; CDR3nt: TGCGCCAGCAGCTTGGACAGGGTGGACGAGCAGTACTTC; abundance: few; len: 13; j_gene: TRBJ2-7; d_gene: NA; v_gene: TRBV5-1
CDR3aa: CASSLHWRDHNSPLHF; CDR3nt: TGTGCCAGCAGCTTGCATTGGAGGGACCATAATTCACCCCTCCACTTT; abundance: NA; len: 16; j_gene: TRBJ1-6; d_gene: NA; v_gene: TRBV5-4
CDR3aa: CASSPGQGLYGYTF; CDR3nt: TGTGCCAGCAGCCCTGGACAGGGACTCTATGGCTACACCTTC; abundance: NA; len: 14; j_gene: TRBJ1-2; d_gene: TRBD1; v_gene: TRBV11-2
CDR3aa: CASSMRGLDQPQHF; CDR3nt: TGTGCCAGTAGTATGAGGGGTTTGGATCAGCCCCAGCATTTT; abundance: NA; len: 14; j_gene: TRBJ1-5; d_gene: NA; v_gene: TRBV19
CDR3aa: CASSMGTGGYEQYF; CDR3nt: TGTGCCAGCAGTATGGGGACAGGGGGCTACGAGCAGTACTTC; abundance: NA; len: 14; j_gene: TRBJ2-7; d_gene: TRBD1; v_gene: TRBV6-5
CDR3aa: CASSQAQGPNEKLFF; CDR3nt: TGCGCCAGCAGCCAAGCGCAGGGGCCTAATGAAAAACTGTTTTTT; abundance: NA; len: 15; j_gene: TRBJ1-4; d_gene: NA; v_gene: TRBV4-1
CDR3aa: CASSTSDYGYTF; CDR3nt: TGTGCCAGCAGTACCTCGGACTATGGCTACACCTTC; abundance: once; len: 12; j_gene: TRBJ1-2; d_gene: NA; v_gene: TRBV6-5
CDR3aa: CSVVDRFDEQFF; CDR3nt: TGCAGCGTTGTAGACCGTTTCGATGAGCAGTTCTTC; abundance: NA; len: 12; j_gene: TRBJ2-1; d_gene: NA; v_gene: TRBV29-1
CDR3aa: CASSLSGVSYNEQFF; CDR3nt: TGTGCCAGCAGCTTATCAGGTGTTTCCTACAATGAGCAGTTCTTC; abundance: large; len: 15; j_gene: TRBJ2-1; d_gene: NA; v_gene: TRBV7-7
CDR3aa: CASSLSGISYNEQFF; CDR3nt: TGTGCCAGCAGCTTAAGCGGGATCTCCTACAATGAGCAGTTCTTC; abundance: medium-sized; len: 15; j_gene: TRBJ2-1; d_gene: TRBD2; v_gene: TRBV7-7
CDR3aa: CASSLEGGRSSGNTIYF; CDR3nt: TGCGCCAGCAGCTTGGAGGGGGGACGGAGCTCTGGAAACACCATATATTTT; abundance: few; len: 17; j_gene: TRBJ1-3; d_gene: NA; v_gene: TRBV5-1
CDR3aa: CASSLEQNLSYEQYF; CDR3nt: TGTGCCAGCAGCTTAGAACAGAACCTCTCCTACGAGCAGTACTTC; abundance: NA; len: 15; j_gene: TRBJ2-7; d_gene: NA; v_gene: TRBV11-2
CDR3aa: CASRVGEEYNEQFF; CDR3nt: TGTGCCAGTAGGGTGGGGGAGGAATACAATGAGCAGTTCTTC; abundance: NA; len: 14; j_gene: TRBJ2-1; d_gene: NA; v_gene: TRBV19
CDR3aa: CASRTRGAPYEQYF; CDR3nt: TGCGCCAGCCGAACGCGGGGGGCGCCCTACGAGCAGTACTTC; abundance: NA; len: 14; j_gene: TRBJ2-7; d_gene: TRBD2; v_gene: TRBV5-1
CDR3aa: CASRIGTRGEQYF; CDR3nt: TGTGCCAGCAGAATCGGGACTAGAGGCGAGCAGTACTTC; abundance: few; len: 13; j_gene: TRBJ2-7; d_gene: TRBD2; v_gene: TRBV7-9
CDR3aa: CASSPFSGSKNEQFF; CDR3nt: TGTGCCAGCAGTCCTTTTAGCGGGAGTAAGAATGAGCAGTTCTTC; abundance: NA; len: 15; j_gene: TRBJ2-1; d_gene: TRBD2; v_gene: TRBV27
CDR3aa: CASSLVGGYEQYF; CDR3nt: TGTGCCAGCAGCCTGGTTGGTGGCTACGAGCAGTACTTC; abundance: few; len: 13; j_gene: TRBJ2-7; d_gene: NA; v_gene: TRBV7-3
CDR3aa: CASSLDIRTGSLEQYF; CDR3nt: TGTGCCAGCAGCTTAGATATACGGACAGGGTCCCTCGAGCAGTACTTC; abundance: once; len: 16; j_gene: TRBJ2-7; d_gene: TRBD1; v_gene: TRBV11-3
CDR3aa: CASSLITWPALAKNIQYF; CDR3nt: TGTGCCAGCAGCTTAATTACTTGGCCGGCTCTAGCCAAAAACATTCAGTACTTC; abundance: NA; len: 18; j_gene: TRBJ2-4; d_gene: NA; v_gene: TRBV7-3
CDR3aa: CASSLFGGNTGELFF; CDR3nt: TGTGCCAGCAGCTTGTTTGGTGGAAACACCGGGGAGCTGTTTTTT; abundance: once; len: 15; j_gene: TRBJ2-2; d_gene: NA; v_gene: TRBV7-6
CDR3aa: CASRRALAGVLNSYEQYF; CDR3nt: TGTGCCAGCAGGAGGGCTCTAGCGGGTGTTCTGAACTCCTACGAGCAGTACTTC; abundance: few; len: 18; j_gene: TRBJ2-7; d_gene: TRBD2; v_gene: TRBV5-7
CDR3aa: CASSSGQGADEKLFF; CDR3nt: TGTGCCAGCAGCTCGGGACAGGGGGCGGATGAAAAACTGTTTTTT; abundance: NA; len: 15; j_gene: TRBJ1-4; d_gene: TRBD1; v_gene: TRBV13
CDR3aa: CASSPSTGGLETQYF; CDR3nt: TGTGCCAGCAGTCCTTCCACAGGGGGTTTAGAGACCCAGTACTTC; abundance: NA; len: 15; j_gene: TRBJ2-5; d_gene: TRBD1; v_gene: TRBV6-4
CDR3aa: CASVREGLYNEQFF; CDR3nt: TGTGCCAGTGTCCGGGAGGGCCTCTACAATGAGCAGTTCTTC; abundance: NA; len: 14; j_gene: TRBJ2-1; d_gene: TRBD2; v_gene: TRBV19
CDR3aa: CASSSWTGGYTQYF; CDR3nt: TGTGCCAGCAGTTCCTGGACAGGGGGGTATACGCAGTATTTT; abundance: NA; len: 14; j_gene: TRBJ2-3; d_gene: TRBD1; v_gene: TRBV6-1
CDR3aa: CASRTGFDAPEPQHF; CDR3nt: TGCGCCAGCCGGACAGGGTTTGATGCCCCGGAGCCCCAGCATTTT; abundance: NA; len: 15; j_gene: TRBJ1-5; d_gene: TRBD1; v_gene: TRBV5-1